A selection of T cell receptor beta chains follows, all from one sample in a study of blood T cell repertoires in COVID-19. Measured with immunoSEQ multiplex PCR; TCRdb has only the in-frame clones, and not every one. The sample includes just over 60,000 clones, around 85% seen only once; the top ten take roughly 18%. The material sequenced was peripheral blood. These receptors all come from a man aged 60 to 69 with acute or convalescent COVID-19. Both conserved end residues are part of each CDR3. D genes are given only for firm matches. Expanded clones get a size class; other rows say once, few or many, or leave the size out.

clone_size j_call v_call d_call cdr3_nt cdr3_aa
NA TRBJ1-5 TRBV27 NA TGTGCCAGCAGCCCAGCCGGGGGAGGGCAGCCCCAGCATTTT CASSPAGGGQPQHF
NA TRBJ2-2 TRBV7-3 NA TGTGCCAGCACAGGACACCCAGAGGGGGAGCTGTTTTTT CASTGHPEGELFF
NA TRBJ2-2 TRBV6-6 NA TGTGCCAGTGGCCCATTACGTGACACCGGGGAGCTGTTTTTT CASGPLRDTGELFF
NA TRBJ2-1 TRBV28 TRBD2 TGTGCCAGCAGTCTATCTCCCGGGACTAGCGGGAGTAGGAATGAGCAGTTCTTC CASSLSPGTSGSRNEQFF
NA TRBJ2-1 TRBV24-1 NA TGTGCCACCAGTGATTGGGAGCGCAATGAGCAGTTCTTC CATSDWERNEQFF
NA TRBJ1-2 TRBV14 NA TGTGCCAGCAGCCAAGACAGGGTAGGAGGCTACACCTTC CASSQDRVGGYTF
once TRBJ2-3 TRBV27 NA TGTGCCAGCAGCCGACAGGGGCTAGCGGTAGGGGAAACAGATACGCAGTATTTT CASSRQGLAVGETDTQYF
NA TRBJ2-7 TRBV5-4 TRBD1 TGTGCCAGCAGCTTGAGCGGCCTGGGACAGGGGGTGAGGGAGCAGTACTTC CASSLSGLGQGVREQYF
NA TRBJ2-1 TRBV5-1 NA TGCGCCAGCAGATTCGACTGGAACAATGAGCAGTTCTTC CASRFDWNNEQFF
NA TRBJ1-1 TRBV7-2 NA TGTGCCAGCAGCTTATATCGTTCGAACACTGAAGCTTTCTTT CASSLYRSNTEAFF
NA TRBJ2-1 TRBV9 TRBD2 TGTGCCAGCAGCTCCCGCCTAACTAGCGGGAGACGGGAGCAGTTCTTC CASSSRLTSGRREQFF
NA TRBJ1-2 TRBV24-1 NA TGTGCCACCAGTGACTACCGGACAGAGCGCGGCTACACCTTC CATSDYRTERGYTF
NA TRBJ2-2 TRBV4-2 TRBD2 TGTGCCAGCAGCCAACCCGCGCCGGGACTAGCGGGAGGGCCTGGCGGGGAGCTGTTTTTT CASSQPAPGLAGGPGGELFF
NA TRBJ2-5 TRBV6-6 NA TGTGCCAGCAGTTACTCTCCTTCGTACCAAGAGACCCAGTACTTC CASSYSPSYQETQYF
NA TRBJ2-7 TRBV6-2/TRBV6-3 TRBD2 TGTGCCAGCAGTTACCTACTAGCGGGGTTAAGCGAGCAGTACTTC CASSYLLAGLSEQYF
NA TRBJ2-3 TRBV19 NA TGTGCCAGTAGTACCAACCCCCCGGGACTGGACACAGATACGCAGTATTTT CASSTNPPGLDTDTQYF
NA TRBJ2-3 TRBV18 NA TGTGCCAGCTCACCAAACAGGGCCCTCACAGATACGCAGTATTTT CASSPNRALTDTQYF
NA TRBJ2-2 TRBV5-4 NA TGTGCCAGCAGCGTCCCAGGGGAGACCGGGGAGCTGTTTTTT CASSVPGETGELFF
NA TRBJ2-7 TRBV7-9 TRBD1 TGTGCCAGCAGCGCCGGGACAGCAGTCTCCTACGAGCAGTACTTC CASSAGTAVSYEQYF
NA TRBJ1-5 TRBV30 NA TGTGCCTGGAGTGTATTGGGAGGCAATCAGCCCCAGCATTTT CAWSVLGGNQPQHF
NA TRBJ2-3 TRBV29-1 TRBD1 TGCAGCGTCCCCCCTAGGGACAGGGGCACAGATACGCAGTATTTT CSVPPRDRGTDTQYF
NA TRBJ1-5 TRBV28 TRBD1 TGTGCCAGCAGTTTAGTTGGGACAGGGAGCAATCAGCCCCAGCATTTT CASSLVGTGSNQPQHF
NA TRBJ2-7 TRBV7-2 TRBD2 TGTGCCAGCAGCTTAGCGGCTAGCGGGGCCTACGAGCAGTACTTC CASSLAASGAYEQYF
NA TRBJ2-3 TRBV7-9 TRBD2 TGTGCCAGCAGGCCTACTAGCGGGGGCACAGATACGCAGTATTTT CASRPTSGGTDTQYF
NA TRBJ1-2 TRBV7-9 NA TGTGCCAGCAGCTCGGCAGGGGATAACTATGGCTACACCTTC CASSSAGDNYGYTF
NA TRBJ1-1 TRBV9 TRBD1 TGTGCCAGCAGCGTAGGGACAGGGTACGAGTCCACTGAAGCTTTCTTT CASSVGTGYESTEAFF
once TRBJ2-3 TRBV27 TRBD2 TGTGCCAGCAGTTATAGCGGGAGGTCAGATACGCAGTATTTT CASSYSGRSDTQYF
NA TRBJ2-1 TRBV7-8 NA TGTGCCAGCACGGGGAATGAGCAGTTCTTC CASTGNEQFF
NA TRBJ2-2 TRBV10-1 TRBD2 TGCGCCAGCAGTGACCTAGCGGGAGGGTCGAGGGAGCTGTTTTTT CASSDLAGGSRELFF
NA TRBJ1-2 TRBV29-1 NA TGCAGCGTTGAGGGCGCCTTTGGCTACACCTTC CSVEGAFGYTF
NA TRBJ1-1 TRBV13 NA TGTGCCAGCAGTATCGACAGGAAGGGACCTGAAGCTTTCTTT CASSIDRKGPEAFF
NA TRBJ1-3 TRBV11-3 NA TGTGCCAGCAGCGGCGGATCTGGAAACACCATATATTTT CASSGGSGNTIYF
NA TRBJ2-3 TRBV10-2 NA TGCGCCAGCAGTGTATTGAGGGATACGCAGTATTTT CASSVLRDTQYF
NA TRBJ2-7 TRBV21-1 NA TGTGCCAGCGAGAAGCAGGGGAAGTCCCACGAGCAGTACTTC CASEKQGKSHEQYF
NA TRBJ2-1 TRBV28 TRBD2 TGTGCCAGCAGTTTAATCGAGCGGGGGTCCTACAATGAGCAGTTCTTC CASSLIERGSYNEQFF
NA TRBJ2-1 TRBV9 NA TGTGCCAGCAGCTGGGGAGCCCCCCACAATGAGCAGTTCTTC CASSWGAPHNEQFF
NA TRBJ2-5 TRBV9 TRBD2 TGTGCCAGCAGCGTTGGGGTAGCGGGAGGTCAAGAGACCCAGTACTTC CASSVGVAGGQETQYF
NA TRBJ1-2 TRBV30 TRBD1 TGTGCCTGCCGCTCTCGGACAGGGGACTATGGCTACACCTTC CACRSRTGDYGYTF
NA TRBJ1-2 TRBV5-1 NA TGCGCCAGCAGCTTGGATATGGTACTCGCAGGGGAGTATGGCTACACCTTC CASSLDMVLAGEYGYTF
NA TRBJ2-5 TRBV30 TRBD1 TGTGCCTGGAGTGTATCCAGGGGGCTTGAGACCCAGTACTTC CAWSVSRGLETQYF
NA TRBJ2-1 TRBV10-3 NA TGTGCCTCGAGCTGGAGCGGAGATGAGCAGTTCTTC CASSWSGDEQFF
NA TRBJ2-1 TRBV6-1 TRBD2 TGTGCCAGCAGTGAACTAGCGGGAGGCAATGAGCAGTTCTTC CASSELAGGNEQFF
NA TRBJ2-7 TRBV18 TRBD1 TGTGCCAGCTCACCGGGACAGCTTCCCACCTACGAGCAGTACTTC CASSPGQLPTYEQYF
NA TRBJ1-1 TRBV7-2 NA TGTGCCAGCAGACAGATCACTGAAGCTTTCTTT CASRQITEAFF
few TRBJ2-2 TRBV5-1 TRBD1 TGCGCCAGCAGTCGGCAGGGGGAACACACCGGGGAGCTGTTTTTT CASSRQGEHTGELFF
NA TRBJ2-4 TRBV28 TRBD1 TGTGCCAGCAGTTCGACAGGGGAAAACGACAAAAACATTCAGTACTTC CASSSTGENDKNIQYF
NA TRBJ2-3 TRBV30 TRBD1 TGTGCCTGGAGTGTCCCGAAAGGGGTCCAGGGGGGCACAGATACGCAGTATTTT CAWSVPKGVQGGTDTQYF
NA TRBJ2-7 TRBV10-3 TRBD1 TGTGCCATCAGGGGACAGGGGGCGTACGAGCAGTACTTC CAIRGQGAYEQYF
once TRBJ2-3 TRBV9 TRBD2 TGTGCCAGCAGCGTAGGGACTAGCGGCACAGATACGCAGTATTTT CASSVGTSGTDTQYF
NA TRBJ2-7 TRBV6-2/TRBV6-3 TRBD2 TGTGCCAGCAGTTCCACCTCTAGCGGGAGAACCCACGAGCAGTACTTC CASSSTSSGRTHEQYF
once TRBJ1-6 TRBV9 TRBD1 TGTGCCAGCAACAGGGGTAATTCACCCCTCCACTTT CASNRGNSPLHF
NA TRBJ2-3 TRBV5-1 NA TGCGCCAGCAGCTTGGAGGGTAGGGGTGGAGATACGCAGTATTTT CASSLEGRGGDTQYF
NA TRBJ2-1 TRBV11-2 TRBD2 TGTGCCAGCAGCTTATCTTATACGCGGGGGGGAGACGATGAGCAGTTCTTC CASSLSYTRGGDDEQFF
NA TRBJ1-3 TRBV11-2 NA TGTGCCAGCAGCTTACAGGGGCTCTCTGGAAACACCATATATTTT CASSLQGLSGNTIYF
NA TRBJ2-6 TRBV9 TRBD2 TGTGCCAGCATGACTTTAGTAGCGGGAGGCTCTGGGGCCAACGTCCTGACTTTC CASMTLVAGGSGANVLTF
NA TRBJ2-3 TRBV5-1 NA TGCGCCAGCAGCCACGCCCCGACAGCGAGCACAGATACGCAGTATTTT CASSHAPTASTDTQYF
NA TRBJ2-1 TRBV9 TRBD2 TGTGCCAGCAGCGTGACTAGCGGGAGTAAACAGTTCTTC CASSVTSGSKQFF
NA TRBJ1-1 TRBV11-2 TRBD1 TGTGCCAGCAGCTCACCGGGACAGGGAACGTTAATAGCTTTCTTT CASSSPGQGTLIAFF
few TRBJ2-7 TRBV28 NA TGTGCCAGCAGTTATCAAAATTCCTACGAGCAGTACTTC CASSYQNSYEQYF
NA TRBJ2-1 TRBV28 NA TGTGCCAGCAGTTTATTCAGGGAACCCTACAATGAGCAGTTCTTC CASSLFREPYNEQFF